These T cell receptor beta chains were read from a single sample in a study of blood T cell repertoires in COVID-19. Generated by immunoSEQ multiplex PCR, the TCRdb table keeps only in-frame clones and is missing some. This table has tens of thousands of clones, 89% appearing once. The sequenced material came from peripheral blood. All receptors come from a middle-aged man with COVID-19, enrolled during active disease. Each CDR3 is given with its conserved first and last residue. The order of the fields is V gene, D gene, clone size, J gene, CDR3 DNA, CDR3 protein. D genes are given only for firm matches. Clone size is shown for a subset of rows, as once, few, many or a class of expanded clone.

v_call: TRBV5-1; d_call: NA; clone_size: NA; j_call: TRBJ2-6; cdr3_nt: TGCGCTAGCAGCTTGGCCCTCTCTGGGGCCAACGTCCTGACTTTC; cdr3_aa: CASSLALSGANVLTF
v_call: TRBV28; d_call: NA; clone_size: NA; j_call: TRBJ2-7; cdr3_nt: TGTGCCAGCAGTCGGACAGTCTACGAGCAGTACTTC; cdr3_aa: CASSRTVYEQYF
v_call: TRBV15; d_call: NA; clone_size: NA; j_call: TRBJ1-3; cdr3_nt: TGTGCCACCAGCGAGGGAGGTGGCTCTGGAAACACCATATATTTT; cdr3_aa: CATSEGGGSGNTIYF
v_call: TRBV7-6; d_call: TRBD1; clone_size: NA; j_call: TRBJ1-2; cdr3_nt: TGTGCCAGCAGCGCCGGGACAGGGGGCATCTATGGCTACACCTTC; cdr3_aa: CASSAGTGGIYGYTF
v_call: TRBV7-9; d_call: NA; clone_size: NA; j_call: TRBJ1-1; cdr3_nt: TGTGCCAGCAGCACATCAGGGTTAAACACTGAAGCTTTCTTT; cdr3_aa: CASSTSGLNTEAFF
v_call: TRBV4-1; d_call: TRBD1; clone_size: once; j_call: TRBJ2-2; cdr3_nt: TGCGCCAGCAGCCTAGGACAGGTGACCGGGGAGCTGTTTTTT; cdr3_aa: CASSLGQVTGELFF
v_call: TRBV3-1/TRBV3-2; d_call: TRBD1; clone_size: NA; j_call: TRBJ1-2; cdr3_nt: TGTGCCAGCAGCCAAGATGGAGCAGGGGGAGGCTACACCTTC; cdr3_aa: CASSQDGAGGGYTF
v_call: TRBV6-6; d_call: TRBD1; clone_size: once; j_call: TRBJ2-7; cdr3_nt: TGTGCCAGCACCAAAGGGGGACAGGGGACCTACGAGCAGTACTTC; cdr3_aa: CASTKGGQGTYEQYF
v_call: TRBV15; d_call: NA; clone_size: NA; j_call: TRBJ1-4; cdr3_nt: TGTGCCACCAGCAGGGACAGATGGGATGAAAAACTGTTTTTT; cdr3_aa: CATSRDRWDEKLFF
v_call: TRBV12-3/TRBV12-4; d_call: NA; clone_size: NA; j_call: TRBJ2-7; cdr3_nt: TGTGCCAGCACTTTAGGAGGGCCGGGCGAGCAGTACTTC; cdr3_aa: CASTLGGPGEQYF
v_call: TRBV19; d_call: NA; clone_size: NA; j_call: TRBJ2-3; cdr3_nt: TGTGCCAGTAGTATAATGGGCAGCTATAGGTCAGATACGCAGTATTTT; cdr3_aa: CASSIMGSYRSDTQYF
v_call: TRBV10-3; d_call: TRBD1; clone_size: NA; j_call: TRBJ2-2; cdr3_nt: TGTGCCACCACTGCGGGACAGGGAAGTACCGGGGAGCTGTTTTTT; cdr3_aa: CATTAGQGSTGELFF
v_call: TRBV28; d_call: NA; clone_size: NA; j_call: TRBJ2-3; cdr3_nt: TGTGCCAGCAGTTTGCCAGGGTCAAGCACAGATACGCAGTATTTT; cdr3_aa: CASSLPGSSTDTQYF
v_call: TRBV9; d_call: TRBD2; clone_size: few; j_call: TRBJ2-3; cdr3_nt: TGTGCCAGCAGCGTAGGAGCTAGCGGGGGTATGGATACGCAGTATTTT; cdr3_aa: CASSVGASGGMDTQYF
v_call: TRBV7-3; d_call: NA; clone_size: NA; j_call: TRBJ1-3; cdr3_nt: TGTGCCAGCAGCTTAAATCACGGGGTTGGAAACACCATATATTTT; cdr3_aa: CASSLNHGVGNTIYF
v_call: TRBV27; d_call: NA; clone_size: NA; j_call: TRBJ1-6; cdr3_nt: TGTGCCAGCAGTTTAAGGGGCAAGGCTTCACCCCTCCACTTT; cdr3_aa: CASSLRGKASPLHF
v_call: TRBV6-1; d_call: TRBD1; clone_size: NA; j_call: TRBJ1-2; cdr3_nt: TGTGCCAGCCAAAATCAGGGGGAATGGGGCTATGGCTACACCTTC; cdr3_aa: CASQNQGEWGYGYTF
v_call: TRBV6-5; d_call: NA; clone_size: once; j_call: TRBJ1-4; cdr3_nt: TGTGCCAGCAGTTACTCGCGGGGGGCCTATGAAAAACTGTTTTTT; cdr3_aa: CASSYSRGAYEKLFF
v_call: TRBV27; d_call: NA; clone_size: NA; j_call: TRBJ1-5; cdr3_nt: TGTGCCAGCAGACCCGAAGGGAGGGATCAGCCCCAGCATTTT; cdr3_aa: CASRPEGRDQPQHF
v_call: TRBV2; d_call: NA; clone_size: NA; j_call: TRBJ1-5; cdr3_nt: TGTGCCAGCCAGGCCGAGATCAATCAGCCCCAGCATTTT; cdr3_aa: CASQAEINQPQHF
v_call: TRBV4-1; d_call: NA; clone_size: NA; j_call: TRBJ1-5; cdr3_nt: TGCGCCAGCAGCCAAGGGGCAAACAGCAATCAGCCCCAGCATTTT; cdr3_aa: CASSQGANSNQPQHF
v_call: TRBV18; d_call: NA; clone_size: once; j_call: TRBJ1-6; cdr3_nt: TGTGCCAGCACCCAGGGGCCCAGCTCCTATAATTCACCCCTCCACTTT; cdr3_aa: CASTQGPSSYNSPLHF